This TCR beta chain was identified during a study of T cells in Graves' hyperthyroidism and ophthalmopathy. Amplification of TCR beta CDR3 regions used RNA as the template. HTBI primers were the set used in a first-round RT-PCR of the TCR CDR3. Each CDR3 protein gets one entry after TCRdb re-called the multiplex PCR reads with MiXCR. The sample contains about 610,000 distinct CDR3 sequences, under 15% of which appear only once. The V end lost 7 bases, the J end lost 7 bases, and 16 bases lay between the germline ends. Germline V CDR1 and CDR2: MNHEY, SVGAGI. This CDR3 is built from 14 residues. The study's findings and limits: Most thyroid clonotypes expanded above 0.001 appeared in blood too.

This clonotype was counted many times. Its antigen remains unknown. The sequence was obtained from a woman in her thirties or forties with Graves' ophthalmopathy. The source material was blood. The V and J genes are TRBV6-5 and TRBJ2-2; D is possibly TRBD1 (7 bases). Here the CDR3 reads CASTSSGGGGELFF. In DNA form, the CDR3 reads TGTGCCAGCACCTCCTCAGGGGGAGGCGGGGAGCTGTTTTTT.